The text below deals with one T cell receptor beta chain. Germline CDR1 and CDR2: SGHNT and YENEEA. The CDR3 length is 16 residues. Trimming stripped 5 bases from V and 3 bases from J, with 16 bases between. Authors' analysis steps: The median was around 88,000 TCRs per sample, ranging roughly 23,224 to 690,600. Each CDR3 protein is one row after TCRdb ran MiXCR on the RACE reads. The V and J calls reflect TCRdb's pipeline rather than the authors' work. The sample carries 50,000 to 65,000 distinct CDR3 sequences, 11% recorded once. This sample was taken from a study of human T cells and chemical hapten exposure. Study information: For sensitization, 2% DPC was applied to an approximately 2 cm by approximately 2 cm patch of upper inner arm skin.

Time point given: pre-sensitization, week 0. Treatment denoted: therapeutic diphenylcyclopropenone sensitization with weekly scalp DPC. Patch tests were applied only after blood draws. The sequence came from a woman in her thirties or forties with alopecia areata. Some clones in this sample may be carry-over from other donors' samples. The chain combines TRBV11-3 with TRBJ2-2; tentatively, D is TRBD2 (5 bases). Sequenced here: whole blood, sampled in connection with sensitization to the hapten diphenylcyclopropenone (DPC). The CDR3 loop reads CASSRLGGGDTGELFF. The CDR3 nucleotides read TGTGCCAGCAGCCGGCTAGGAGGTGGGGACACCGGGGAGCTGTTTTTT.